This is a list of T cell receptor beta chains from one sample in a study of T cell responses to AZD1222 COVID-19 vaccine. The assay was immunoSEQ multiplex PCR, and TCRdb's table has in-frame clones only and misses some. The profile shows about 140,000 clones, more than 90% of them singletons. The sequencing here drew on peripheral blood, taken on day 0 of AZD1222 vaccination. All receptors derive from an adult in good health. Each CDR3 is given with its conserved first and last residue. D genes are given only for firm matches. Not every row has a clone size; where given, it reads once, few, many or a size class.

.,TRBV5-4,.,TRBJ2-3,CASSLEQYTDTQYF,TGTGCCAGCAGCTTAGAACAGTACACAGATACGCAGTATTTT
TRBD1,TRBV30,.,TRBJ1-2,CAWSVAARGLGYTF,TGTGCCTGGAGTGTGGCGGCCAGGGGGCTTGGCTACACCTTC
.,TRBV18,.,TRBJ1-2,CASSPARVQNNYGYTF,TGTGCCAGCTCCCCGGCCCGGGTGCAGAACAACTATGGCTACACCTTC
.,TRBV7-2,.,TRBJ2-3,CASSLALGAGTDTQYF,TGTGCCAGCAGCTTAGCGCTCGGGGCTGGCACAGATACGCAGTATTTT
.,TRBV12-1,.,TRBJ2-2,CASSFGVKRFGGPNTGELFF,TGTGCCAGCAGCTTTGGGGTGAAGCGATTCGGGGGACCGAACACCGGGGAGCTGTTTTTT
.,TRBV19,.,TRBJ1-2,CASSRGIHGYTF,TGTGCCAGTAGTCGGGGAATCCATGGCTACACCTTC
TRBD1,TRBV5-1,.,TRBJ1-4,CASSGGRDRGQSLDEKLFF,TGCGCCAGCAGCGGAGGCCGGGACAGGGGGCAAAGTTTAGATGAAAAACTGTTTTTT
.,TRBV27,.,TRBJ1-2,CASSFGTEYYGYTF,TGTGCCAGCAGTTTTGGGACGGAGTACTATGGCTACACCTTC
.,TRBV6-5,.,TRBJ1-1,CASSTSWGSDQAFF,.
.,TRBV2,.,TRBJ2-6,CASATSSGANVLTF,TGTGCCAGCGCTACTAGCTCTGGGGCCAACGTCCTGACTTTC
.,TRBV19,.,TRBJ1-2,CASSSPPEAYGYTF,TGTGCCAGTAGTTCCCCCCCAGAGGCTTATGGCTACACCTTC
TRBD2,TRBV6-2/TRBV6-3,.,TRBJ2-2,CASSIPVGLIDTGELFF,TGTGCCAGCAGTATCCCGGTGGGACTAATAGACACCGGGGAGCTGTTTTTT
TRBD2,TRBV18,.,TRBJ2-3,CASSPQGGSPAGTSVTDTQYF,TGTGCCAGCTCACCCCAAGGTGGTTCACCAGCCGGGACTAGCGTCACAGATACGCAGTATTTT
.,TRBV28,.,TRBJ1-2,CASSLGPGSYGYTF,TGTGCCAGCAGTCTGGGGCCGGGCTCCTATGGCTACACCTTC
.,TRBV7-2,.,TRBJ2-7,CASSPRVGERPGEQYF,TGTGCCAGCAGCCCAAGAGTGGGGGAGAGACCAGGGGAGCAGTACTTC
TRBD2,TRBV2,.,TRBJ2-2,CASSVGLAGTGELFF,TGTGCCAGCAGTGTTGGACTAGCTGGCACCGGGGAGCTGTTTTTT
.,TRBV5-1,.,TRBJ1-2,CASSLGPGEHGYTF,TGCGCCAGCAGCTTGGGGCCAGGGGAGCATGGCTACACCTTC
.,TRBV7-9,.,TRBJ1-1,CASSLVQGMNTEAFF,TGTGCCAGCAGCTTAGTACAGGGAATGAACACTGAAGCTTTCTTT
.,TRBV4-3,.,TRBJ1-4,CASSQTGSTNEKLFF,TGCGCCAGCAGCCAAACAGGGTCAACTAATGAAAAACTGTTTTTT
.,TRBV30,.,TRBJ1-3,CAWSVHVRNTIYF,TGTGCCTGGAGTGTACACGTCCGAAACACCATATATTTT
TRBD1,TRBV5-6,.,TRBJ1-2,CASSSDMDRGRSVSGYTF,TGTGCCAGCAGCTCGGACATGGACAGGGGGCGCTCGGTCAGTGGCTACACCTTC
.,TRBV15,.,TRBJ2-1,CATEGQVNNEQFF,TGTGCCACGGAGGGCCAGGTGAACAATGAGCAGTTCTTC
.,TRBV7-2,.,TRBJ2-2,CASSLVMGDTGELFF,TGTGCCAGCAGCTTAGTGATGGGGGACACCGGGGAGCTGTTTTTT
.,TRBV6-1,.,TRBJ1-2,CASNPTGAGYTF,TGTGCCAGCAACCCGACGGGGGCGGGCTACACCTTC
TRBD1,TRBV27,.,TRBJ2-7,CASSPRDSPAYEQYF,TGTGCCAGCAGTCCGAGGGACAGTCCCGCCTACGAGCAGTACTTC
.,TRBV9,few,TRBJ2-7,CASSSGAAYEQYF,TGTGCCAGCAGCTCAGGGGCCGCGTACGAGCAGTACTTC
TRBD2,TRBV7-2,.,TRBJ2-1,CASSLSPGLAGGLFF,TGTGCCAGCAGCCTATCTCCGGGACTAGCGGGAGGGCTGTTCTTC
TRBD2,TRBV6-5,.,TRBJ2-5,CASSKPSGETQYF,TGTGCCAGCAGTAAACCTAGCGGAGAGACCCAGTACTTC
.,TRBV6-5,.,TRBJ1-5,CASGRGLSNQPQHF,TGTGCCAGCGGTCGGGGATTGAGCAATCAGCCCCAGCATTTT
TRBD2,TRBV6-5,.,TRBJ2-1,CASSYSGSAYNEQFF,TGTGCCAGCAGTTATAGCGGGAGTGCCTACAATGAGCAGTTCTTC
TRBD2,TRBV3-1/TRBV3-2,medium-sized,TRBJ2-1,CASSPTRTSGQTYNEQFF,TGTGCCAGCAGCCCTACCCGGACTAGCGGGCAGACCTACAATGAGCAGTTCTTC
.,TRBV15,once,TRBJ1-1,CATSRDQGFEAFF,TGTGCCACCAGCAGAGATCAAGGATTTGAAGCTTTCTTT
TRBD1,TRBV9,.,TRBJ1-1,CASSPGTAYTEAFF,TGTGCCAGCAGCCCTGGGACAGCCTACACTGAAGCTTTCTTT
TRBD1,TRBV5-6,.,TRBJ1-1,CASSIANRGLEAFF,TGTGCCAGCAGCATCGCCAACAGGGGGCTGGAAGCTTTCTTT
.,TRBV18,.,TRBJ2-4,CASSPPSPSGDIQYF,TGTGCCAGCTCACCACCTAGTCCCTCCGGGGACATTCAGTACTTC
TRBD1,TRBV6-4,.,TRBJ1-2,CASSDSETGSYGYTF,TGTGCCAGCAGTGACTCTGAGACAGGGAGTTATGGCTACACCTTC
TRBD1,TRBV12-3/TRBV12-4,.,TRBJ1-5,CASRTGGQPQHF,TGTGCCAGTCGGACAGGGGGTCAGCCCCAGCATTTT
.,TRBV4-1,.,TRBJ2-4,CASSQDDDPLAKNIQYF,TGCGCCAGCAGCCAAGATGACGACCCCTTAGCCAAAAACATTCAGTACTTC
TRBD2,TRBV12-5,.,TRBJ2-1,CASGSRIAGELYNEQFF,TGTGCTAGTGGTTCCCGGATAGCGGGAGAACTGTACAATGAGCAGTTCTTC
.,TRBV4-1,.,TRBJ1-1,CASSQDSGNTEAFF,TGCGCCAGCAGCCAAGATTCCGGGAACACTGAAGCTTTCTTT
.,TRBV12-3/TRBV12-4,.,TRBJ2-1,CAILSSYNEQFF,TGTGCCATTCTTAGCTCCTACAATGAGCAGTTCTTC
.,TRBV4-2,.,TRBJ1-2,CASSQVEPFRGEPNYGYTF,TGTGCCAGCAGCCAAGTAGAACCATTCAGGGGAGAACCTAACTATGGCTACACCTTC
TRBD2,TRBV2,.,TRBJ2-4,CASTQRPTSVAKNIQYF,TGTGCCAGCACCCAACGCCCGACTAGCGTTGCCAAAAACATTCAGTACTTC
.,TRBV7-6,.,TRBJ1-1,CASSVVPGGEAFF,TGTGCCAGCAGCGTAGTCCCCGGGGGAGAAGCTTTCTTT
.,TRBV19,.,TRBJ2-5,CASSARQGGGQETQYF,TGTGCCAGTAGTGCCCGACAGGGAGGGGGGCAAGAGACCCAGTACTTC
.,TRBV7-2,few,TRBJ1-5,CASSFLDNSNQPQHF,TGTGCCAGCAGCTTTCTAGATAATAGCAATCAGCCCCAGCATTTT
.,TRBV19,.,TRBJ1-5,CASSDRTYQPQHF,TGTGCCAGTAGTGATCGGACGTATCAGCCCCAGCATTTT
.,TRBV5-1,.,TRBJ1-1,CASSAQVSTEAFF,TGCGCCAGCAGCGCGCAGGTCTCAACTGAAGCTTTCTTT